This T cell receptor (beta chain) derives from a study of T cells in Graves' hyperthyroidism and ophthalmopathy. Study as a whole: Peripheral blood was obtained at initial diagnosis, preceding any treatment. Study-level findings and limits: In the analysis, a 13 V-J model separated ophthalmopathy from stable hyperthyroidism.

This clonotype was picked up a small number of times. Its antigen is as yet unknown. It was RNA transcripts that yielded the amplified TCR beta CDR3 regions. HTBI primers were the set used in a first-round RT-PCR of the TCR CDR3. Each CDR3 protein is one row after TCRdb ran MiXCR on the multiplex PCR reads. The sample shows 500,000 to 800,000 distinct CDR3 sequences, around 13% of them seen only once. CDR3 length: 16 amino acids. The V gene lost 0 bases and the J gene lost 7 bases, with 20 bases spanning the gap. The germline gives CDR1 SQVTM, CDR2 ANQGSEA. The sample was blood. The clonotype was recovered from a woman aged 45-59 years with Graves' ophthalmopathy. The chain links TRBV29-1 to TRBJ2-3; D may match TRBD1 or TRBD2 (5 bases each). The CDR3 protein is CSVEDQRGAGYNTQYF. The CDR3 DNA is TGCAGCGTTGAAGATCAACGAGGGGCGGGTTACAATACGCAGTATTTT.